This TCR beta chain was observed in a study of OX40 agonist ivuxolimab in advanced cancers. At the level of the study: Every 2 weeks, patients received ivuxolimab intravenously, dosed at 0.01 to 10 mg/kg. Hepatocellular carcinoma, melanoma, renal cell or head and neck cancer affected the dose-escalation patients.

The data were produced by immunoSEQ multiplex PCR, yet TCRdb's version contains in-frame clones alone and is incomplete. The sample lists 31,000 or so clones, over 80% seen once, with 4.8% in the top ten. The CDR3 consists of 14 residues. The germline gives CDR1 SNHLY, CDR2 FYNNEI. J was trimmed by 8 bases and V by 6 bases; bases with no gene match: 8. This chain uses TRBV2 with TRBJ1-2, with 11 nucleotides matching TRBD1. The input for sequencing was CD4+ or CD8+ T cells sorted from blood, taken in a trial of the OX40 agonist ivuxolimab. The TCR was taken from an adult with an advanced solid tumor such as melanoma, head and neck, liver or kidney cancer. The CDR3 loop reads CASRTGQGADGYTF. The CDR3 DNA sequence: TGTGCCAGCAGGACTGGACAGGGGGCCGACGGCTACACCTTC.